This paragraph covers one T cell receptor (beta chain) sequence. Its target is not known. Each clinical donor contributed on average around 110,000 T cells from unsorted cryopreserved PBMC. This sample is part of a study of T cells in tuberculosis. Across the study: IGRA-negative adolescents, IGRA-positive adolescents with latent tuberculosis and adults with active tuberculosis formed this South African cohort. Study results and limitations: Active tuberculosis alpha repertoires lay closer to GMM-specific TCRs than controls'.

Generated by immunoSEQ multiplex PCR, the TCRdb table keeps only in-frame clones and is missing some. Among under 40,000 clones listed, 91% were seen once. Trimming took off 5 bases at V and 2 bases at J, with 7 bases between the two ends. The germline V gene has CDR1 MNHNY and CDR2 SVGAGI (reference sequence). There are 13 residues in the CDR3. The source of this sequence is a donor between 10 and 35 years old with latent tuberculosis or without tuberculosis infection. Sequenced sample: PBMCs. The V call is TRBV6-6, the J call TRBJ1-5, with a weak D call TRBD1 (5 bases). This CDR3 reads CASSPRGNQPQHF. DNA of the CDR3: TGTGCCAGCAGTCCCAGGGGCAATCAGCCCCAGCATTTT.